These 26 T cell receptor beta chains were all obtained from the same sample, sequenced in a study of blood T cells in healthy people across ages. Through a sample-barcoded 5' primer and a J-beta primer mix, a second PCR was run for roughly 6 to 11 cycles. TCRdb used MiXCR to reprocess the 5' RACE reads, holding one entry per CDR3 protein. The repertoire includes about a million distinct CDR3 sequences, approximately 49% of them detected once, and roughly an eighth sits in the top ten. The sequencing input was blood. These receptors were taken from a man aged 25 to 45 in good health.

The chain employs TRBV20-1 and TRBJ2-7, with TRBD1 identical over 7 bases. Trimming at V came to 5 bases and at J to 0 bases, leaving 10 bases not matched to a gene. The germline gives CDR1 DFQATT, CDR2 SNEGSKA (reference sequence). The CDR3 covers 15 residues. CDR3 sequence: CSAPETGLDSYEQYF. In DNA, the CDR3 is TGCAGTGCTCCCGAGACAGGGCTCGACTCCTACGAGCAGTACTTC.

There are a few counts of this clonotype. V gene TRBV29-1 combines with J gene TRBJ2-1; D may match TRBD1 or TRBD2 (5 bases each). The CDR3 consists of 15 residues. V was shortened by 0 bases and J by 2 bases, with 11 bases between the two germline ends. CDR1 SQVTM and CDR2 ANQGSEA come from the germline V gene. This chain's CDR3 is CSVEDEGIAYNEQFF. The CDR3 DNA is TGCAGCGTTGAAGATGAGGGGATTGCCTACAATGAGCAGTTCTTC.

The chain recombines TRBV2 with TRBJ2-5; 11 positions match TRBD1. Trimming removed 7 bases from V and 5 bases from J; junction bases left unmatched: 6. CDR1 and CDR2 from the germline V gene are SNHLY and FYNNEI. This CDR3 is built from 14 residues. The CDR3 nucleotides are TGTGCCAGCACTTTGGACAGGGGGCGGGAGACCCAGTACTTC. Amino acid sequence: CASTLDRGRETQYF. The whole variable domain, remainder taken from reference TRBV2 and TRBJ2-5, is EPEVTQTPSHQVTQMGQEVILRCVPISNHLYFYWYRQILGQKVEFLVSFYNNEISEKSEIFDDQFSVERPDGSNFTLKIRSTKLEDSAMYFCASTLDRGRETQYFGPGTRLLVL.

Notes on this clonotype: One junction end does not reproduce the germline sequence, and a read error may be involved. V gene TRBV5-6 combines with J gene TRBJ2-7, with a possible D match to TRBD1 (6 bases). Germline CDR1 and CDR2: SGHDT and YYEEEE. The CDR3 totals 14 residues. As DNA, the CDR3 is TGTGCCTGCAGCTTGGGGGCCCTAAGGCGGGAGCAGTACTTC. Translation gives CACSLGALRREQYF.

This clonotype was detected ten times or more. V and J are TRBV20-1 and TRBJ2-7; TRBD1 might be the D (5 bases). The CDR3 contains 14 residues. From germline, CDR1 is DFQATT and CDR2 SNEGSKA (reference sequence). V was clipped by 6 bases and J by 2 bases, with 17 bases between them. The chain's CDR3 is CSAPRQPLPYEQYF. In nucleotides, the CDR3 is TGCAGTGCACCGCGACAGCCCCTTCCCTACGAGCAGTACTTC.

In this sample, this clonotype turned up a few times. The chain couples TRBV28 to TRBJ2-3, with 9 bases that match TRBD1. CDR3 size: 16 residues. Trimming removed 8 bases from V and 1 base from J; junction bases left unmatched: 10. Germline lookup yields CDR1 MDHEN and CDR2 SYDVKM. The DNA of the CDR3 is TGTGCCAGCGCCCAAGCCGGGACAGGGCGCACAGATACGCAGTATTTT. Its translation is CASAQAGTGRTDTQYF.

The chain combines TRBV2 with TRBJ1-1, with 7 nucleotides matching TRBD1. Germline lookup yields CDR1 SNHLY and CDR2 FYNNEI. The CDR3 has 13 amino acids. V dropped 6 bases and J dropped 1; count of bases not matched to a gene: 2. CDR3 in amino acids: CASRSGGNTEAFF. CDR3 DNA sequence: TGTGCCAGCAGATCAGGGGGGAACACTGAAGCTTTCTTT.

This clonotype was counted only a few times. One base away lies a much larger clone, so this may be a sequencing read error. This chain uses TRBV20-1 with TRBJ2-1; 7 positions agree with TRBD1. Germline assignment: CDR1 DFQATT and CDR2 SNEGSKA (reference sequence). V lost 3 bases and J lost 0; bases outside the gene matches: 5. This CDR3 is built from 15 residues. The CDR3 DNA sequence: TGCAGTGCTAGTTTCAGGGGGAGCTCCTACAATGAGCAGTTCTTC. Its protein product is CSASFRGSSYNEQFF.

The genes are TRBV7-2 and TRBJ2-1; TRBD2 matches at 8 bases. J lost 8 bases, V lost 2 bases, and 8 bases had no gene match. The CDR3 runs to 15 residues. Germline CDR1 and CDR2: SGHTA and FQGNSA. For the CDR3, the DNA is TGTGCCAGCAGCTTAAGGGCCGGGACTAGTGATGAGCAGTTCTTC. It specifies CASSLRAGTSDEQFF.

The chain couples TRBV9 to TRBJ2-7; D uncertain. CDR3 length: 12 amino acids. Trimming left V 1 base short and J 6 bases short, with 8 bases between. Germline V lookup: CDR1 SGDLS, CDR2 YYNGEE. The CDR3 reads CASSVSDGEQYF. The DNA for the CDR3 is TGTGCCAGCAGCGTATCCGATGGCGAGCAGTACTTC.

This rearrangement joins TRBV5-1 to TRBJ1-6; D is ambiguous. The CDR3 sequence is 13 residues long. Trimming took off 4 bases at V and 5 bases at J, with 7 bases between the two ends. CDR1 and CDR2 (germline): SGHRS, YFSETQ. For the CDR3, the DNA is TGCGCCAGCAGCAAATTAGATAATTCACCCCTCCACTTT. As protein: CASSKLDNSPLHF.

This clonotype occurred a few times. The CDR3 DNA reads TGTGCCAGCAGCTTAGCTCGGACTGGAAAAGAGACCCAGTACTTC. This codes for CASSLARTGKETQYF. The genes are TRBV7-9 and TRBJ2-5, with a possible D match to TRBD2 (5 bases). Germline CDR1 and CDR2: SEHNR and FQNEAQ (reference sequence). With 0 bases removed from V and 3 bases from J, the gap between germline ends came to 11 bases. The CDR3 runs 15 residues.

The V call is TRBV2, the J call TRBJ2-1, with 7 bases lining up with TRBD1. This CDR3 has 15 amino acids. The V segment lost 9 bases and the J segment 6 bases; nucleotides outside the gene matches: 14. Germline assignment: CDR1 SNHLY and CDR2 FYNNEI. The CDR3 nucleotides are TGTGCCAGTGCAAAGTCGGGGACAGAGTCCAATGAGCAGTTCTTC. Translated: CASAKSGTESNEQFF.

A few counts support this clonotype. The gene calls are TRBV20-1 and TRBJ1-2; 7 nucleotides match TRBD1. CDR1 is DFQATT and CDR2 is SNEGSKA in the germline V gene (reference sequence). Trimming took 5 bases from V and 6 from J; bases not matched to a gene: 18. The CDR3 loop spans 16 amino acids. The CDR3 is CSALLVNAGQDNGYTF. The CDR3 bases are TGCAGTGCTCTCTTGGTGAATGCTGGACAGGATAATGGCTACACCTTC.

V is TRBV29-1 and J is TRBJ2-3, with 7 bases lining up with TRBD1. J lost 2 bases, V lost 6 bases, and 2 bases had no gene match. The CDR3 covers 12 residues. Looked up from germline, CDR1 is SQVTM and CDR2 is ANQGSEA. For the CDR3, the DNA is TGCAGCGTCGGACAGGACACAGATACGCAGTATTTT. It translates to CSVGQDTDTQYF.

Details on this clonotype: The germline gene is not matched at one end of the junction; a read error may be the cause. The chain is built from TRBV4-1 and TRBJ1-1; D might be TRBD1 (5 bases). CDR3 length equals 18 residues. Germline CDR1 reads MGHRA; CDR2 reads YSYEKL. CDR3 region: CASSQDRDRNLGNTEAFF. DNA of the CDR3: TGCGCCAGTAGCCAAGATAGGGACCGGAATCTAGGGAACACTGAAGCTTTCTTT.

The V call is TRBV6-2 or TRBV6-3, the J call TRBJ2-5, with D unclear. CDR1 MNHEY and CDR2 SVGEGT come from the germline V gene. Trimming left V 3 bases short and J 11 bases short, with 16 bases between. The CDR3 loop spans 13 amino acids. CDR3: CASSYKLGGEQYF. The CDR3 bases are TGTGCCAGCAGTTATAAGTTGGGTGGAGAGCAGTACTTC.

Written as DNA, the CDR3 is TGCAGTGCCAGGCGGCCCGGGCCACAAGCCTATAATTCACCCCTCCACTTT. This translates into CSARRPGPQAYNSPLHF. This chain links TRBV20-1 with TRBJ1-6; D not certain. Germline V lookup: CDR1 DFQATT, CDR2 SNEGSKA (reference sequence). The CDR3 runs 17 residues. The ends were cut back, 6 bases at V and 2 bases at J, with 20 bases in the middle.

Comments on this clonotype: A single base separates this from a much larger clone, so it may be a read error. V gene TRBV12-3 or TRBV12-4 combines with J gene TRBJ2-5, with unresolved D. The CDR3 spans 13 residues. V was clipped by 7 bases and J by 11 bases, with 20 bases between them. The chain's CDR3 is CASTYRPIDEQYF. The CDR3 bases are TGTGCCAGCACCTATCGGCCCATCGATGAGCAGTACTTC.

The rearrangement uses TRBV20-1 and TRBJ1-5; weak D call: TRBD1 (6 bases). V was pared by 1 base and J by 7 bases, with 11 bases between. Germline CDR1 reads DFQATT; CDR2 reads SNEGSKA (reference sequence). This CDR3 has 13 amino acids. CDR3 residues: CSARVGAGQPQHF. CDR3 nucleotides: TGCAGTGCTAGAGTGGGGGCCGGGCAGCCCCAGCATTTT.

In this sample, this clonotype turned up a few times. The CDR3 here is CATSDPGLAGNNEQFF. The CDR3 DNA sequence: TGTGCCACCAGTGACCCGGGACTAGCGGGGAACAATGAGCAGTTCTTC. The chain uses TRBV24-1 and TRBJ2-1; the match to TRBD2 covers 13 bases. Germline loops: CDR1 KGHDR, CDR2 SFDVKD. The CDR3 loop spans 16 amino acids. After removal of 4 bases from V and 5 bases from J, the junction contained 4 bases not matched to a gene.

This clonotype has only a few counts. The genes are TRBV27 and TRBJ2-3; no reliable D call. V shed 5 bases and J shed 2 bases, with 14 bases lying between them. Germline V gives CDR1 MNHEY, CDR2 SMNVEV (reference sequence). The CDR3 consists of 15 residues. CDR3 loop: CASSAGARLTDTQYF. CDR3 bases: TGTGCCAGCAGTGCCGGTGCGCGGCTCACAGATACGCAGTATTTT.

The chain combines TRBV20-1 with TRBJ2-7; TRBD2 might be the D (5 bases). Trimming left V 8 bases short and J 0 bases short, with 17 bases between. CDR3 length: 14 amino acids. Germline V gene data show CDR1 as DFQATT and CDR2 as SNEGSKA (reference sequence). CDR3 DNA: TGCAGTTCCGGGGAAGGGTTCAGCTCCTACGAGCAGTACTTC. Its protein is CSSGEGFSSYEQYF.

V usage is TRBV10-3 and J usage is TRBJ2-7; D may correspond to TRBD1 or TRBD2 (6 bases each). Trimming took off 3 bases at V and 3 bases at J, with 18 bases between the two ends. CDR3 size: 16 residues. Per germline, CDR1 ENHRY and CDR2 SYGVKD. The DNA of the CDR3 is TGTGCCATCAGTGATTGGGGGGCAGCAAGAAGCTACGAGCAGTACTTC. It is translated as CAISDWGAARSYEQYF.

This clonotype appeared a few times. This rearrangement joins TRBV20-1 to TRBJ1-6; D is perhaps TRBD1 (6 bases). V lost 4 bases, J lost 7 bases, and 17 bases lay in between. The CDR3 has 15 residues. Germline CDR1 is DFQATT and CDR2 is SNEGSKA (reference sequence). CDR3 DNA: TGCAGTGCTACCCCGACAGGCCTGGGAAATTCACCCCTCCACTTT. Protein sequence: CSATPTGLGNSPLHF.

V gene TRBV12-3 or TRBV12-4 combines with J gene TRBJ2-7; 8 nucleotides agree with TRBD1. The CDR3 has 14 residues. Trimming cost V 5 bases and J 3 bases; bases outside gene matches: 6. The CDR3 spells CASSDTGGVYEQYF. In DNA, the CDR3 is TGTGCCAGCAGTGACACAGGGGGTGTCTACGAGCAGTACTTC.